This note documents a single T cell receptor (beta chain) sequence. Each CDR3 protein is one row after TCRdb ran MiXCR on the RT-PCR reads. The profile shows around 240,000 distinct CDR3 sequences, 13% to 15% of them singletons. This entry is derived from a study of patients and donors after allogeneic stem cell transplantation. CDR1 is ENHRY, CDR2 SYGVKD, per germline. This CDR3 spans 16 amino acids. Losses at the gene ends were 6 bases for V and 3 bases for J; bases not matched to a gene: 11. The rearrangement joins TRBV10-3 to TRBJ2-3; 8 bases agree with TRBD2. This receptor was identified in a human donor who was either an allogeneic HSCT recipient or a stem cell or donor lymphocyte infusion donor (not recorded which). It is not recorded whose cells these are; they may come from a transplant donor. Sequenced sample: blood, either unsorted or a sorted T cell fraction (not recorded which). The DNA for the CDR3 is TGTGCCATCAGCGACCCCGGGAGGGGTTGGACAGATACGCAGTATTTT. Its translation: CAISDPGRGWTDTQYF.